This T cell receptor beta chain was observed in a study of Tregs in tolerant kidney transplant recipients. Unstimulated regulatory T cells (CD4+CD25+CD127-), CD4+CD25- non-regulatory cells, CD4 and CD8 cells were FACS-sorted from thawed PBMCs. In germline, CDR1 is MNHEY, CDR2 SMNVEV (reference sequence). The CDR3 length is 15 residues. V lost 3 bases and J lost 2; bases outside the gene matches: 4. Sequencing used immunoSEQ multiplex PCR; TCRdb keeps in-frame clones, though not all of them. This table holds some 16,000 clones, roughly nine tenths found once. Study-level findings and limits: Biological reproducibility was not directly addressed in this study.

A note on this clone: Its antigen is still unknown.

The origin of this receptor is a human donor in good health. J is TRBJ2-7 and V is TRBV27, with 10 bases fitting TRBD1. The specimen sequenced was CD8+ T cells from blood. This CDR3 reads CASSFKGQGTYEQYF. The CDR3 DNA sequence: TGTGCCAGCAGTTTTAAGGGACAGGGGACCTACGAGCAGTACTTC.